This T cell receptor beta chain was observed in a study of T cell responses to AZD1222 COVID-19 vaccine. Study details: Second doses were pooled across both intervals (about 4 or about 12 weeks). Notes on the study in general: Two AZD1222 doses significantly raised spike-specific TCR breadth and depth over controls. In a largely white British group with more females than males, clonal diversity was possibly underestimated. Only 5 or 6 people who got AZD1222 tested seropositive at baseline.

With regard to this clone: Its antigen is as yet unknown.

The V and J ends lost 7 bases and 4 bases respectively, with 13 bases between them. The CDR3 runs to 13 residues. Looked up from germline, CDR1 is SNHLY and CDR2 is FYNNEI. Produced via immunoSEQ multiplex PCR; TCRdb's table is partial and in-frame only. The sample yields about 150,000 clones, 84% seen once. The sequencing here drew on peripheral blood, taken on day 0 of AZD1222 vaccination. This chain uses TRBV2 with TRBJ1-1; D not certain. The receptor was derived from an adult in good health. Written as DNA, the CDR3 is TGTGCCAGCACTGTTACGGACCTCACTGAAGCTTTCTTT. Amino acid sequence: CASTVTDLTEAFF. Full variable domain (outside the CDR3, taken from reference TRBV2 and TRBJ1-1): EPEVTQTPSHQVTQMGQEVILRCVPISNHLYFYWYRQILGQKVEFLVSFYNNEISEKSEIFDDQFSVERPDGSNFTLKIRSTKLEDSAMYFCASTVTDLTEAFFGQGTRLTVV.